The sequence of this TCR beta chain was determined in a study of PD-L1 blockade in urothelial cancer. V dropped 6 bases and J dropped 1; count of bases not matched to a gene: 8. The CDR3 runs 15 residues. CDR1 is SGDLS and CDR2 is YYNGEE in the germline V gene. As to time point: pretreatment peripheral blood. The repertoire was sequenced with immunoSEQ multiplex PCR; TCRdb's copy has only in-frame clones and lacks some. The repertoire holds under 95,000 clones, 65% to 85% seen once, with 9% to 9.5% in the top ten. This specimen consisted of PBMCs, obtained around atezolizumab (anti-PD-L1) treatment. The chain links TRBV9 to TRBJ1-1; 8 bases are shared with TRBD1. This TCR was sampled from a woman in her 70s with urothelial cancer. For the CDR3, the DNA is TGTGCCAGCAACAATCAGGGGGCTGGGAACACTGAAGCTTTCTTT. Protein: CASNNQGAGNTEAFF.